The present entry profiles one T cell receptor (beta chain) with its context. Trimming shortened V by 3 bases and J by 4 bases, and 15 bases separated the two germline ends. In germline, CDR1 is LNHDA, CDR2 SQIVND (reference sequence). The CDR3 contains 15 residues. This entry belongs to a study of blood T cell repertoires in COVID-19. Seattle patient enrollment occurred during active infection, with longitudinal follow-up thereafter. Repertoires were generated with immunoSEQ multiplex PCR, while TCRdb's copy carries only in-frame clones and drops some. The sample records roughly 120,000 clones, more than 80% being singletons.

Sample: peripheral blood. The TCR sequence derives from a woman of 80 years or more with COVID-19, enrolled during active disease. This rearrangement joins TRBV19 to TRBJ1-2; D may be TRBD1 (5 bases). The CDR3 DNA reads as TGTGCCAGTAGTATGCCTCGACAGAATACCTATGGCTACACCTTC. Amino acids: CASSMPRQNTYGYTF.